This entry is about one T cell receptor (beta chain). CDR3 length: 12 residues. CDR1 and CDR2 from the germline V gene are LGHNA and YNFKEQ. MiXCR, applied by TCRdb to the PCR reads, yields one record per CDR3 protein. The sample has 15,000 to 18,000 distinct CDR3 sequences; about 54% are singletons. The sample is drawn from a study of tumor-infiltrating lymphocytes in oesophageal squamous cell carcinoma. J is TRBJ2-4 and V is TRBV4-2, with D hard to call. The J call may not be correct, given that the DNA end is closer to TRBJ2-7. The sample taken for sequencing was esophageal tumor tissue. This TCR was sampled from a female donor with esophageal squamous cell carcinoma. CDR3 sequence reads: CASSQVSHEQYF. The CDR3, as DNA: TGTGCCAGCAGCCAAGTTTCCCACGAGCAGTACTTC.